One TCR beta chain is described in this entry. No antigen is known for it. These data belong to a study of radiation and T cells in renal cell carcinoma. General study results and limits: Pretreatment tumor biopsies were lacking, so baseline clonotypes are unknown. Top tumor clonotypes rose in blood 2 weeks post-radiation, then contracted.

The assay was immunoSEQ multiplex PCR, and TCRdb's table has in-frame clones only and misses some. In the table there are under 100,000 clones, approximately 82% of which are singletons. The CDR3 covers 16 residues. V dropped 5 bases and J dropped 3; count of bases not matched to a gene: 4. Germline lookup yields CDR1 SEHNR and CDR2 FQNEAQ (reference sequence). Described time point: blood 4 weeks post-SBRT, at nephrectomy. The sample's treatment: 15 Gy SBRT to primary tumor, nephrectomy 4 weeks later. Blood was sampled at baseline, 2 weeks and 4 weeks after SBRT. The tumor was a clear cell renal cell carcinoma.

The V call is TRBV7-9, the J call TRBJ2-5, with TRBD2 identical over 15 bases. This TCR derives from a man between 60 and 75 years old with renal cell carcinoma. The source material was blood, sampled from a patient whose treatment included radiotherapy and nephrectomy. CDR3 amino acids: CASSRTSGRGKETQYF. The CDR3 DNA reads TGTGCCAGCAGCCGGACTAGCGGGAGGGGTAAAGAGACCCAGTACTTC.